This paragraph covers one T cell receptor (beta chain) sequence. Its target is not known. Unique-molecular-identifier-tagged TCR beta cDNA libraries were used. The source material, roughly 0.85 to 10 million T cells, gave rise to about 490,000 cDNA molecules. TCRdb analysed the PCR reads with MiXCR anew, one entry per CDR3 protein. The sample holds approximately 730,000 distinct CDR3 sequences, just over 45% seen once. Trimming shortened V by 2 bases and J by 1 base, and 14 bases separated the two germline ends. The CDR3 covers 15 residues. Germline assignment: CDR1 GTSNPN and CDR2 SVGIG (reference sequence). This sample was included in a study of post-analysis software for immune sequencing data. Study at large: The courses of disease that were included comprised relapsing-remitting, secondary progressive and progressive-relapsing multiple sclerosis.

Study-wide results and limits: Patients showed TRBV5-6, TRBV5-1 and TRBV20-1 among five TRBV segments more frequent than in controls. There was significantly lower normalized Chao1 diversity in multiple sclerosis patients than in controls. Strong co-clustering by F measure was seen for same-batch samples.

This chain uses TRBV30 with TRBJ1-1; D remains ambiguous. This sequence was found in a girl aged 10 to 17 with multiple sclerosis. The sample taken for sequencing was blood. The CDR3: CAWSRIRAPNTEAFF. In DNA form, the CDR3 reads TGTGCCTGGAGTCGAATTCGGGCCCCGAACACTGAAGCTTTCTTT. The whole variable domain, remainder taken from reference TRBV30 and TRBJ1-1, is SQTIHQWPATLVQPVGSPLSLECTVEGTSNPNLYWYRQAAGRGLQLLFYSVGIGQISSEVPQNLSASRPQDRQFILSSKKLLLSDSGFYLCAWSRIRAPNTEAFFGQGTRLTVV.